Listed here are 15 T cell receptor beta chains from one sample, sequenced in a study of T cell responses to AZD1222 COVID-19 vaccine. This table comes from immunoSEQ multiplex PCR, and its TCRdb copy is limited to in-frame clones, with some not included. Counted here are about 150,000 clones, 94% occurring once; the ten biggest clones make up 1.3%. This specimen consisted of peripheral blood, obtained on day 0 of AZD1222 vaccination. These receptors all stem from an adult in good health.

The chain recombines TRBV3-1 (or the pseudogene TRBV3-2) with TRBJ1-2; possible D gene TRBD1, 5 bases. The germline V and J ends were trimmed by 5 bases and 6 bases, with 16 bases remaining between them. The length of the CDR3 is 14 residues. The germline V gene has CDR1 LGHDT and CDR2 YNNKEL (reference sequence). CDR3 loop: CASSMTPGGNGYTF. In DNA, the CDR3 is TGTGCCAGCAGCATGACCCCGGGGGGTAATGGCTACACCTTC.

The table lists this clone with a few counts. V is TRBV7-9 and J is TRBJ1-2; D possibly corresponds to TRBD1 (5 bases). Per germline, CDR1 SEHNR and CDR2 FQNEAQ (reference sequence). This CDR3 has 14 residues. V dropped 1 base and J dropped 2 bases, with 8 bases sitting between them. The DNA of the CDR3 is TGTGCCAGCAGCTTAGACTCAGGGAACTATGGCTACACCTTC. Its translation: CASSLDSGNYGYTF.

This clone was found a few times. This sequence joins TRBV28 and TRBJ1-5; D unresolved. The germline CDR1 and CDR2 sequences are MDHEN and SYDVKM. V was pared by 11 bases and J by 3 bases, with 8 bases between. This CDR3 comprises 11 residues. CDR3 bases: TGTGCCGCAGCGTCCAATCAGCCCCAGCATTTT. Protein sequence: CAAASNQPQHF.

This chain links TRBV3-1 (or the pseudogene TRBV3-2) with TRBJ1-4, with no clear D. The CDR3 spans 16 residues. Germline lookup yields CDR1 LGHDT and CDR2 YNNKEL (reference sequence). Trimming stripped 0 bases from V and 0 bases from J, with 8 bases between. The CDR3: CASSQDAGATNEKLFF. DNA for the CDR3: TGTGCCAGCAGCCAAGACGCCGGGGCAACTAATGAAAAACTGTTTTTT.

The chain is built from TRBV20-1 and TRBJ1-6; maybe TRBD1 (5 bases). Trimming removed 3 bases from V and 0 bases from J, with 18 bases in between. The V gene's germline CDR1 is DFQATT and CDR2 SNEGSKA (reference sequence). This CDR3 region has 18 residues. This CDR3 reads CSASPGAGRSSYNSPLHF. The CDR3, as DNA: TGCAGTGCTAGTCCCGGGGCAGGGAGGAGCTCCTATAATTCACCCCTCCACTTT.

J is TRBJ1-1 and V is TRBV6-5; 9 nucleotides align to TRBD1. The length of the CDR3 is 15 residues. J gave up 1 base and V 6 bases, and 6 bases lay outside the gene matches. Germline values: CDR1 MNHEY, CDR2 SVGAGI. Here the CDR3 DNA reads TGTGCCAGCAGGGATACAGGGGGCGCGAACACTGAAGCTTTCTTT. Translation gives CASRDTGGANTEAFF.

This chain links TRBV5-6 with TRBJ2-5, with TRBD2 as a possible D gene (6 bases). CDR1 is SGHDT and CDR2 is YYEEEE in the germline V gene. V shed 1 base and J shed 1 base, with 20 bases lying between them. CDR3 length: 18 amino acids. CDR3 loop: CASSLLGRVVGLQETQYF. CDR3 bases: TGTGCCAGCAGCTTGTTAGGTCGGGTCGTGGGACTCCAAGAGACCCAGTACTTC.

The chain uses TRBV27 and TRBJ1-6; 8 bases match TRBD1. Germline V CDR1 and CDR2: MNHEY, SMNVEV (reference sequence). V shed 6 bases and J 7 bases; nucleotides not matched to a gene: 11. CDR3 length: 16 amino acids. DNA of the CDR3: TGTGCCAGCAGCCGGATATGGACAGGGCGAAATTCACCCCTCCACTTT. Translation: CASSRIWTGRNSPLHF.

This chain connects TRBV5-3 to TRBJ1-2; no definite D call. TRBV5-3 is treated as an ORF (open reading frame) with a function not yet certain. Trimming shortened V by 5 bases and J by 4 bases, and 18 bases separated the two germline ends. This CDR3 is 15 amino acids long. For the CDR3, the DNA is TGTGCCAGAAGTCCCCGGACGGGGTTCATCTATGGCTACACCTTC. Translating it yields CARSPRTGFIYGYTF.

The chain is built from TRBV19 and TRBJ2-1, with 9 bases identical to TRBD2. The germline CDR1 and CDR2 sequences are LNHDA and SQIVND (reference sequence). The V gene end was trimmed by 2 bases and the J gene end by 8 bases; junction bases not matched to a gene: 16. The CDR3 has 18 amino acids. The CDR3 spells CASSISHVAREGFYEQFF. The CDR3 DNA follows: TGTGCCAGTAGTATATCCCATGTGGCGCGGGAGGGCTTCTATGAGCAGTTCTTC.

The CDR3 nucleotides are TGTGCCAGCAGCCAAGATTCAGGGGGCGATGGCTACACCTTC. Translating it yields CASSQDSGGDGYTF. The chain is built from TRBV4-2 and TRBJ1-2; the match to TRBD1 covers 8 bases. V lost 0 bases, J lost 6 bases, and 3 bases stayed unmatched. This CDR3 is 14 amino acids long. CDR1 is LGHNA, CDR2 YNFKEQ, per germline.

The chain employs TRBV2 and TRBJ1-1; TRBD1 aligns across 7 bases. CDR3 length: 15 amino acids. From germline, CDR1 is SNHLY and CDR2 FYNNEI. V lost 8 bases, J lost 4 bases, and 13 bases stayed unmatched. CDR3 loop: CASRTIRGQGTEAFF. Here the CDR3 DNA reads TGTGCCAGCCGTACTATAAGGGGGCAGGGCACTGAAGCTTTCTTT.

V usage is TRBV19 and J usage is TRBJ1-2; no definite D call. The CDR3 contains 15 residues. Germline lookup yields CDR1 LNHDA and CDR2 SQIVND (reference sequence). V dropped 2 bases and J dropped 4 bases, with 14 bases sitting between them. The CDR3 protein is CASSIRRDFGYGYTF. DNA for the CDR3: TGTGCCAGTAGTATAAGGCGGGATTTTGGCTATGGCTACACCTTC.

The CDR3 loop is CASRSGTSRSVEQYV. DNA of the CDR3: TGTGCCAGCAGGTCCGGGACTAGCAGGTCTGTGGAGCAGTACGTC. The chain has TRBV2 and TRBJ2-7; TRBD2 matches at 9 bases. Looked up from germline, CDR1 is SNHLY and CDR2 is FYNNEI. The CDR3 runs to 15 residues. V was pared by 6 bases and J by 7 bases, with 13 bases of the junction left unmatched.

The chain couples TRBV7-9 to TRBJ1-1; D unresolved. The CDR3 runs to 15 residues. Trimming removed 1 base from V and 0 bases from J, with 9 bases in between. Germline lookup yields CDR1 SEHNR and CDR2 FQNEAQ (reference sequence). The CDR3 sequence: CASSLGVGMNTEAFF. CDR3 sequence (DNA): TGTGCCAGCAGCTTAGGCGTCGGAATGAACACTGAAGCTTTCTTT.